The sequence of this T cell receptor beta chain was determined in a study of blood T cell repertoires in COVID-19 (TCRdb year 2020). Background for the entire study: Recovered participants in ImmuneRACE Cohort 3 were defined as having two consecutive negative NP/OP PCR tests, clearance from a healthcare professional, or resolution of symptoms. Samples covering the acute and convalescent phases of COVID-19 were provided by collaborators in the United States, Italy and Spain. The material from the prospective study consisted of cDNA or gDNA derived from T cells, B-cell-depleted T cells, or PBMCs. The dataset comprised deeply sampled blood TCRbeta repertoires from subjects exposed to, actively infected with, or recovered from COVID-19. The repertoires were made available in a free public database intended to serve as a resource for research on the immune response to SARS-CoV-2. The samples were drawn from two sources: the first 160 participants of the ongoing ImmuneRACE study, and 1,254 subjects contributed by 6 global collaborators. Nearly every sample came with metadata listing a de-identified subject ID, COVID-19 status, age in years and sex. Where available, HLA class I and class II types were obtained from metadata supplied by the sample provider rather than from assay-based typing.

With regard to this clone: Its antigen is still unknown. No base quality values were provided; no much bigger clone lies one nucleotide off.

What the study reported, not specific to this receptor: The amount of clinical and demographic metadata varied by source and participant and was provided uncurated.

TCRbeta CDR3 regions were amplified from genomic DNA by means of the immunoSEQ Assay, a bias-controlled multiplex PCR. Per the source publication's procedure: The number of nucleated cells in each sample was estimated from the amplification of reference gene primers within the assay. To quantify the absolute abundance of each unique TCRbeta CDR3 rearrangement, sequence reads were collapsed and filtered. Productive Simpson clonality was computed per sample as the square root of Simpson's diversity index over productive rearrangements. Drawn from immuneACCESS, this table holds only the in-frame rearrangements with V and J called that TCRdb kept. Clones are partly lost; checked studies trace under half to an unresolved V gene and leave the rest unexplained. The D gene and trimming were derived from the DNA, and the V and J assignments and clone size from that table. The table for this sample lists under 400,000 clones; 70% to 90% of them were counted only once. Around 1.9% of the sample is held by the ten biggest clonotypes.

Based on the germline V gene, the CDR1 and CDR2 sequences are SQVTM and ANQGSEA. V and J lose 3 bases and 1 base, and a span of 6 bases separates them. Spanning cysteine to phenylalanine, the CDR3 consists of 12 amino acids. Left in the record is the CDR3 DNA by itself, 36 bases read in frame from the first base. In the prospective study, participants were roughly 18 to 89 years old, resided in about two dozen geographic areas of the United States, and were enrolled through a virtual design. Cohort assignment in the prospective study relied on participant-reported clinical history from a screening survey and a study questionnaire. Each participant in the prospective study had whole blood, serum and a nasopharyngeal or oropharyngeal swab collected by mobile phlebotomists. Prospective study participants could optionally give additional blood draws and questionnaires over an approximately two-month period. Before DNA extraction, prospective study blood samples were shipped either frozen or at room temperature.

This receptor was obtained from a man aged 35 to 55 in a cohort exposed to, infected with or recovered from COVID-19 (not recorded which). The chain is assembled from TRBV29-1 and TRBJ1-1, with the D segment identity uncertain. Sequenced material: PBMCs or T cells enriched from blood (not recorded which). Here is the DNA: TGCAGCGTTGATTCGGGGAACACTGAAGCTTTCTTT. Its translation is CSVDSGNTEAFF.